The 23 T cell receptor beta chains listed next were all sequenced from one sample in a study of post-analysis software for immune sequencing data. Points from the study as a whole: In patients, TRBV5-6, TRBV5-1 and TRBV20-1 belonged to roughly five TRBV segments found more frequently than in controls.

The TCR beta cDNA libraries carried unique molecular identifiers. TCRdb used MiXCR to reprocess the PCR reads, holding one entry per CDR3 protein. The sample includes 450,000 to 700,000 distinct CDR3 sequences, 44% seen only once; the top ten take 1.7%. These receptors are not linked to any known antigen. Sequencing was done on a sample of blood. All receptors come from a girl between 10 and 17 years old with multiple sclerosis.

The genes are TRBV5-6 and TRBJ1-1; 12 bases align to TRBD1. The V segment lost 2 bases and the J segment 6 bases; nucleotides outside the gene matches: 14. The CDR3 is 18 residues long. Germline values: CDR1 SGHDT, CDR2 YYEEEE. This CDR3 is CASSLLMGQGARGAEAFF. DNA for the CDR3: TGTGCCAGCAGCTTATTAATGGGACAGGGGGCGAGGGGCGCTGAAGCTTTCTTT.

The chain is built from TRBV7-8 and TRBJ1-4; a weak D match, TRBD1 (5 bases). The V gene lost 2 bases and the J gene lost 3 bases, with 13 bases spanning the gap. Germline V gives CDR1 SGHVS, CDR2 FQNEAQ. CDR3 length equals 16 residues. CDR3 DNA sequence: TGTGCCAGCAGCTTAAATTGGGACCTTCCTAATGAAAAACTGTTTTTT. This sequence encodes CASSLNWDLPNEKLFF.

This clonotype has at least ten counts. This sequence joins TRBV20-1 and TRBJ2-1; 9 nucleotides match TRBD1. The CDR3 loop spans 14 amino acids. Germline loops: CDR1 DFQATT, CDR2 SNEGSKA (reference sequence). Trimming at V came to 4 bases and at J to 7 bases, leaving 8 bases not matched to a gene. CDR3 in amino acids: CSAIMDRGKNEQFF. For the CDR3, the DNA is TGCAGTGCTATTATGGACAGGGGAAAGAATGAGCAGTTCTTC.

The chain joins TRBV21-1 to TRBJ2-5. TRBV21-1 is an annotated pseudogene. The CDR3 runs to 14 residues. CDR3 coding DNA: TGTGCCAGCAGCAAAGTGCTAGCCCAAGAGACCCAGTACTTC. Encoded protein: CASSKVLAQETQYF.

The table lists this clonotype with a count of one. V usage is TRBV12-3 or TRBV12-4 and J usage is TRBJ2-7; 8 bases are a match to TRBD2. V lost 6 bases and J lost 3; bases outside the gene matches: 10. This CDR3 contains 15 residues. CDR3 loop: CASSPGGPSFYEQYF. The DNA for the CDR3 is TGTGCCAGCAGCCCGGGGGGGCCAAGCTTCTACGAGCAGTACTTC.

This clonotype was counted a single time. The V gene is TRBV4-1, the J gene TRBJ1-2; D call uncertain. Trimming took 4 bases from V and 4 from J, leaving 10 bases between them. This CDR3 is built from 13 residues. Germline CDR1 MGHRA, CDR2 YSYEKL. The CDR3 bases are TGCGCCAGCAGCCGCACGGCGGTCTATGGCTACACCTTC. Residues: CASSRTAVYGYTF.

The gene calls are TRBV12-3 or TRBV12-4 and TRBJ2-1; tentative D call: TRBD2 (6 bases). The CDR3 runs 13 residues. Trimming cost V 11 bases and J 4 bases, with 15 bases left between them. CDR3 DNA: TGTGCCTGCAAGGCAGGGAGGTACAATGAGCAGTTCTTC. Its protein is CACKAGRYNEQFF.

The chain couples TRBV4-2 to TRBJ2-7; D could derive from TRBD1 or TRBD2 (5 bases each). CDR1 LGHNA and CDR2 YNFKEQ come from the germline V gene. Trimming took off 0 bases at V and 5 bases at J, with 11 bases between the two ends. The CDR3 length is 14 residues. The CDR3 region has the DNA TGTGCCAGCAGCCAAGAGCGGGTAGGGGACGAGCAGTACTTC. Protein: CASSQERVGDEQYF.

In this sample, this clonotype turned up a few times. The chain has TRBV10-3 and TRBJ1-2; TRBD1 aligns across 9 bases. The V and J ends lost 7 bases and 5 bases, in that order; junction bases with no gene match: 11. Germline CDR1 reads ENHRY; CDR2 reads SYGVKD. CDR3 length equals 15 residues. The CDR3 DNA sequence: TGTGCCATCACCCCGACAGGGGGTGTAGGGTATGGCTACACCTTC. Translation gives CAITPTGGVGYGYTF.

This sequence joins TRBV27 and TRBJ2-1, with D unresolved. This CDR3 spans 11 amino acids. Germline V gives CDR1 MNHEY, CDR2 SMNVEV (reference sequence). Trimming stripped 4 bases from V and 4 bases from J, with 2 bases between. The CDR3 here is CASSWYNEQFF. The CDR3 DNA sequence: TGTGCCAGCAGTTGGTACAATGAGCAGTTCTTC.

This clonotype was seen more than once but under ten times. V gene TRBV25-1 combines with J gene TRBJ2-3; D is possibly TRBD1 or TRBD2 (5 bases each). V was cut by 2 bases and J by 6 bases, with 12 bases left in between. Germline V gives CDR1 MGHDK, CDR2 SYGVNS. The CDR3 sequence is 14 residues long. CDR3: CASSEIRDEDTQYF. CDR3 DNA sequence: TGTGCCAGCAGTGAAATCCGGGACGAGGATACGCAGTATTTT.

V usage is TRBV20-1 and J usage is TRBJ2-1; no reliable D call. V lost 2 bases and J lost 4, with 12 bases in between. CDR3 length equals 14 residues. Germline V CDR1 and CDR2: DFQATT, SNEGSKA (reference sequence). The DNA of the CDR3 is TGCAGTGCTAGACCCCGTTTACAGTACAATGAGCAGTTCTTC. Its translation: CSARPRLQYNEQFF.

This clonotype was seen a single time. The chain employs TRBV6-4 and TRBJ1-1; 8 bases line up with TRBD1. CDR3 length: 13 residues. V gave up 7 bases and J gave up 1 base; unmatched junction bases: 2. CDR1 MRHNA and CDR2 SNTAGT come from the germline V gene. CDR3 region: CASIGTGNTEAFF. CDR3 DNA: TGTGCCAGCATCGGGACAGGGAACACTGAAGCTTTCTTT.

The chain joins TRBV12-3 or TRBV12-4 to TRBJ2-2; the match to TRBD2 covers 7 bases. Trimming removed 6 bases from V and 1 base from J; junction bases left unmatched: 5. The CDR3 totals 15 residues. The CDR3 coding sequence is TGTGCCAGCAGGTCCGGGACTATGAACACCGGGGAGCTGTTTTTT. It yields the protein CASRSGTMNTGELFF.

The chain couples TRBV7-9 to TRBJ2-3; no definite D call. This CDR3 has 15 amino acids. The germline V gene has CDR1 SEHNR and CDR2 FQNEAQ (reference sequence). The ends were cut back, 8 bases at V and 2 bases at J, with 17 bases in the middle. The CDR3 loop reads CASSLRYSLTDTQYF. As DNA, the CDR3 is TGTGCCAGCTCCTTAAGGTACTCTCTCACAGATACGCAGTATTTT.

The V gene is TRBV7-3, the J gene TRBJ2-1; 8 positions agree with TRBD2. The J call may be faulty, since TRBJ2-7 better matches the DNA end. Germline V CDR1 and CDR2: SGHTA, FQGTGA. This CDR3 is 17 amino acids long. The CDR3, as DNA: TGTGCCAGCAGCTCCCATGGCTCGGCGGGGGGTAAGGATGAGCAGTACTTC. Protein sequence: CASSSHGSAGGKDEQYF.

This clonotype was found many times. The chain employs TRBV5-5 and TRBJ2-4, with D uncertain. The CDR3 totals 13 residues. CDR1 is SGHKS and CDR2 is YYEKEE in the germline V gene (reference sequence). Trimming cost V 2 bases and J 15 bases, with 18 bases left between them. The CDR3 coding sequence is TGTGCCAGCAGCTTTACGTCAGGCGGACCACCGTACTTC. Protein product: CASSFTSGGPPYF.

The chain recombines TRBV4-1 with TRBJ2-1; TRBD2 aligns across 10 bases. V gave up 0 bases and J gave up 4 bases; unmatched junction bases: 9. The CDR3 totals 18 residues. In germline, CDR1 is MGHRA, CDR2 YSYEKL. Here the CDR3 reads CASSQEGVLAGRYNEQFF. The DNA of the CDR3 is TGCGCCAGCAGCCAAGAGGGCGTACTAGCGGGACGTTACAATGAGCAGTTCTTC.

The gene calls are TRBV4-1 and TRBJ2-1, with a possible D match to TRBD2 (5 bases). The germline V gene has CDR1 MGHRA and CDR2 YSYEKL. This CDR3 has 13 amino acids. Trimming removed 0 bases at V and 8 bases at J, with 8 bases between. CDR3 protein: CASSQDWGDEQFF. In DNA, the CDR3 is TGCGCCAGCAGCCAAGATTGGGGAGATGAGCAGTTCTTC.

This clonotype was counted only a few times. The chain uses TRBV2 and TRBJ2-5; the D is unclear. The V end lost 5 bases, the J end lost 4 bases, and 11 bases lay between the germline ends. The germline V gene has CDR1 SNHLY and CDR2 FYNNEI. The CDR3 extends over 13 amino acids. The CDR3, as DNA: TGTGCCAGCAGTCGGTTGCCAGGAGAGACCCAGTACTTC. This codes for CASSRLPGETQYF.

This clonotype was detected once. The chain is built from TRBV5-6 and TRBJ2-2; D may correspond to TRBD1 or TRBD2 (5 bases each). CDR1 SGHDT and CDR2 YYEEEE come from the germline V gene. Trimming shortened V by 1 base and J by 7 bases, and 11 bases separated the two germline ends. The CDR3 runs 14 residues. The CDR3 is CASSLSGAGGELFF. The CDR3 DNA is TGTGCCAGCAGCTTGTCCGGGGCTGGCGGGGAGCTGTTTTTT.

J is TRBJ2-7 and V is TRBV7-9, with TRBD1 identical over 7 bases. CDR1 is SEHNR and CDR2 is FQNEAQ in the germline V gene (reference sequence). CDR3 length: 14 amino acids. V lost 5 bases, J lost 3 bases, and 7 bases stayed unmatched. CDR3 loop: CASSATGYDYEQYF. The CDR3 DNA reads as TGTGCCAGCAGCGCGACAGGGTACGACTACGAGCAGTACTTC.

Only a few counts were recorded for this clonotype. CDR3 region: CASSLEGWGGGYTF. The CDR3, as DNA: TGTGCCAGCAGTTTAGAGGGCTGGGGAGGGGGCTACACCTTC. V usage is TRBV27 and J usage is TRBJ1-2; no firm D call. The CDR3 is 14 residues long. Trimming removed 2 bases from V and 8 bases from J, with 15 bases in between. CDR1 is MNHEY and CDR2 is SMNVEV in the germline V gene (reference sequence).